One and the same sample provided the 30 T cell receptor beta chains below, sequenced in a study of shared clonotypes between healthy human individuals. Produced via immunoSEQ multiplex PCR; TCRdb's table is partial and in-frame only. The data hold 950,000 to 1,200,000 clones, with approximately 80% observed a single time. Sample: memory CD4+ T cells from PBMCs. Subset denoted: CD45RA-negative fraction. These receptors all stem from a man younger than 35 in good health. Some clones in this sample may be carry-over from other donors' samples.

The chain is built from TRBV28 and TRBJ1-2; D uncertain. Per germline, CDR1 MDHEN and CDR2 SYDVKM. CDR3 length equals 13 residues. The germline V and J ends were trimmed by 10 bases and 3 bases, with 15 bases remaining between them. CDR3 DNA: TGTGCCATCATCCGGCAGCCTGACTATGGCTACACCTTC. Amino acid sequence: CAIIRQPDYGYTF.

This chain connects TRBV9 to TRBJ2-1, with a possible D match to TRBD2 (7 bases). The V end lost 0 bases, the J end lost 3 bases, and 10 bases lay between the germline ends. The CDR3 has 15 amino acids. CDR1 is SGDLS and CDR2 is YYNGEE in the germline V gene. The CDR3 DNA reads TGTGCCAGCAGCGTAGAGGGGGGGCACTACAATGAGCAGTTCTTC. Protein sequence: CASSVEGGHYNEQFF.

V is TRBV7-3 and J is TRBJ1-2, with TRBD1 matching over 7 bases. The CDR3 contains 15 residues. The junction had 6 bases not matched to a gene; V was cut back by 3 bases and J by 2 bases. Germline assignment: CDR1 SGHTA and CDR2 FQGTGA. CDR3 sequence: CASSFSWDSNYGYTF. In DNA form, the CDR3 reads TGTGCCAGCAGCTTCTCTTGGGACAGCAACTATGGCTACACCTTC. Combining the CDR3 with reference TRBV7-3 and TRBJ1-2 gives the whole variable domain GAGVSQTPSNKVTEKGKYVELRCDPISGHTALYWYRQSLGQGPEFLIYFQGTGAADDSGLPNDRFFAVRPEGSVSTLKIQRTERGDSAVYLCASSFSWDSNYGYTFGSGTRLTVV.

The chain employs TRBV5-1 and TRBJ2-7, with a possible D match to TRBD1 (5 bases). V was clipped by 1 base and J by 7 bases, with 12 bases between them. Germline CDR1 SGHRS, CDR2 YFSETQ. This CDR3 has 13 residues. In DNA, the CDR3 is TGCGCCAGCAGCTTGTCACCGACAGAAGAGCAGTACTTC. Residues: CASSLSPTEEQYF.

The chain combines TRBV5-1 with TRBJ2-3; 7 bases are a match to TRBD1. The germline CDR1 and CDR2 sequences are SGHRS and YFSETQ. V lost 4 bases to trimming and J lost 0 bases; unmatched junction nucleotides: 5. CDR3 size: 15 residues. The CDR3 coding sequence is TGCGCCAGCAGCCGCAGGGACAGCAGCACAGATACGCAGTATTTT. Protein product: CASSRRDSSTDTQYF. The whole variable domain, filled in from reference TRBV5-1 and TRBJ2-3, reads KAGVTQTPRYLIKTRGQQVTLSCSPISGHRSVSWYQQTPGQGLQFLFEYFSETQRNKGNFPGRFSGRQFSNSRSEMNVSTLELGDSALYLCASSRRDSSTDTQYFGPGTRLTVL.

This CDR3 reads CASGHQVGIYEQYF. The CDR3 DNA reads as TGTGCCAGCGGTCACCAGGTCGGGATCTACGAGCAGTACTTC. The chain recombines TRBV6-1 with TRBJ2-7; maybe TRBD2 (5 bases). Trimming stripped 8 bases from V and 3 bases from J, with 17 bases between. Germline loops: CDR1 MNHNS, CDR2 SASEGT. This CDR3 region has 14 residues.

The chain is built from TRBV7-2 and TRBJ2-1; TRBD2 aligns across 9 bases. V shed 5 bases, J shed 10 bases, and the junction held 9 bases outside the gene matches. Looked up from germline, CDR1 is SGHTA and CDR2 is FQGNSA. The CDR3 has 14 amino acids. The CDR3 loop is CASSIRRGRDEQFF. In DNA form, the CDR3 reads TGTGCCAGCAGCATTAGACGCGGGAGGGACGAGCAGTTCTTC.

The chain carries TRBV7-3 and TRBJ2-2, with D maybe TRBD2 (6 bases). The germline V gene encodes CDR1 SGHTA and CDR2 FQGTGA. There are 15 residues in the CDR3. V lost 3 bases, J lost 5 bases, and 13 bases lay in between. Written as DNA, the CDR3 is TGTGCCAGCAGCTTGGGTTCGGGGGAAACCGGGGAGCTGTTTTTT. The encoded protein is CASSLGSGETGELFF. Full variable domain (missing parts from reference TRBV7-3 and TRBJ2-2): GAGVSQTPSNKVTEKGKYVELRCDPISGHTALYWYRQSLGQGPEFLIYFQGTGAADDSGLPNDRFFAVRPEGSVSTLKIQRTERGDSAVYLCASSLGSGETGELFFGEGSRLTVL.

The chain joins TRBV7-9 to TRBJ2-7; 9 positions match TRBD1. CDR1 and CDR2 (germline): SEHNR, FQNEAQ (reference sequence). V lost 5 bases and J lost 13; bases outside the gene matches: 6. The CDR3 runs 11 residues. CDR3 sequence (DNA): TGTGCCAGCAGCCCCGGACAGGGGAATTACTTC. This codes for CASSPGQGNYF.

This chain's CDR3 is CATGQAGELFF. The CDR3 DNA reads as TGTGCCACCGGACAGGCCGGGGAGCTGTTTTTT. The chain combines TRBV2 with TRBJ2-2, with TRBD1 identical over 7 bases. The V and J ends lost 10 bases and 6 bases, in that order; junction bases with no gene match: 2. Looked up from germline, CDR1 is SNHLY and CDR2 is FYNNEI. The CDR3 has 11 residues.

J is TRBJ2-5 and V is TRBV9; perhaps TRBD2 as D (7 bases). The CDR3 extends over 16 amino acids. Germline V CDR1 and CDR2: SGDLS, YYNGEE. The V end was cut by 4 bases, the J end by 3 bases, with 19 bases between. CDR3 DNA: TGTGCCAGCAGCCTAGGGGGGAGCGGGACGAAAGAGACCCAGTACTTC. Translated: CASSLGGSGTKETQYF.

This clone was observed many times. The chain combines TRBV4-2 with TRBJ2-1; D is tentatively TRBD1 or TRBD2 (7 bases each). The CDR3 extends over 14 amino acids. Germline V gene sequence: CDR1 LGHNA, CDR2 YNFKEQ. The V gene lost 4 bases and the J gene lost 9 bases, with 16 bases spanning the gap. The CDR3 region is CASSRLGEGAEQFF. CDR3 nucleotides: TGTGCCAGCAGCCGTCTGGGGGAGGGGGCTGAGCAGTTCTTC.

V and J are TRBV2 and TRBJ2-7; TRBD2 might be the D (5 bases). CDR3 length: 14 residues. Germline CDR1 and CDR2: SNHLY and FYNNEI. Trimming removed 8 bases at V and 2 bases at J, with 16 bases between. The CDR3 DNA sequence: TGTGCCAGCGGAGGAGGTCTACCTCCCTACGAGCAGTACTTC. Translated, it gives CASGGGLPPYEQYF.

This chain connects TRBV7-9 to TRBJ2-5; D might be TRBD1 or TRBD2, each matching 5 bases. With 5 bases removed from V and 2 bases from J, the gap between germline ends came to 15 bases. Germline CDR1 and CDR2: SEHNR and FQNEAQ (reference sequence). The CDR3 is 15 residues long. DNA for the CDR3: TGTGCCAGCAGCCCCTCAGGGTGGGAGCAAGAGACCCAGTACTTC. Its translation is CASSPSGWEQETQYF. Using reference TRBV7-9 and TRBJ2-5 for the parts outside the CDR3, the full variable domain is DTGVSQNPRHKITKRGQNVTFRCDPISEHNRLYWYRQTLGQGPEFLTYFQNEAQLEKSRLLSDRFSAERPKGSFSTLEIQRTEQGDSAMYLCASSPSGWEQETQYFGPGTRLLVL.

In nucleotides, the CDR3 is TGTGCCAGCAGAAGTGCAGGGGGCTTAGGGACTGAAGCTTTCTTT. This translates into CASRSAGGLGTEAFF. This chain links TRBV28 with TRBJ1-1; 8 bases align to TRBD1. The junction had 11 bases not matched to a gene; V was cut back by 6 bases and J by 5 bases. The V gene's germline CDR1 is MDHEN and CDR2 SYDVKM. The length of the CDR3 is 15 residues.

This clone has a handful of counts. The chain recombines TRBV28 with TRBJ1-1; a possible D gene is TRBD1 (6 bases). Trimming left V 6 bases short and J 1 base short, with 12 bases between. The CDR3 consists of 14 residues. In germline, CDR1 is MDHEN, CDR2 SYDVKM. The CDR3 loop is CASRGGQSNTEAFF. The CDR3 nucleotides are TGTGCCAGCAGAGGTGGACAGTCGAACACTGAAGCTTTCTTT. The whole variable domain, filled in from reference TRBV28 and TRBJ1-1, reads DVKVTQSSRYLVKRTGEKVFLECVQDMDHENMFWYRQDPGLGLRLIYFSYDVKMKEKGDIPEGYSVSREKKERFSLILESASTNQTSMYLCASRGGQSNTEAFFGQGTRLTVV.

The chain uses TRBV4-1 and TRBJ1-2; TRBD1 matches 9 bases. The germline gives CDR1 MGHRA, CDR2 YSYEKL. This CDR3 is 16 amino acids long. Trimming removed 3 bases from V and 4 bases from J; junction bases left unmatched: 9. Written as DNA, the CDR3 is TGCGCCAGCAGCCAGCCGACACAGGGGGCGCGCTATGGCTACACCTTC. As protein: CASSQPTQGARYGYTF.

This clone came up once. The chain uses TRBV7-8 and TRBJ2-5; 8 nucleotides agree with TRBD2. The last part of the DNA fits TRBJ2-7 better; the J call may be wrong. This CDR3 region has 14 residues. Germline CDR1 SGHVS, CDR2 FQNEAQ. CDR3 amino acids: CASSPAGGVYEQYF. Written as DNA, the CDR3 is TGTGCCAGCAGCCCTGCGGGGGGCGTCTACGAGCAGTACTTC.

Concerning this clone: This same CDR3 is encoded by further DNA sequences in the sample. V usage is TRBV5-1 and J usage is TRBJ2-5; 7 nucleotides agree with TRBD1. Trimming removed 2 bases from V and 3 bases from J; junction bases left unmatched: 1. CDR1 and CDR2 (germline): SGHRS, YFSETQ. The CDR3 runs 13 residues. CDR3 sequence: CASSFQGEETQYF. The DNA for the CDR3 is TGCGCCAGCAGCTTTCAGGGGGAAGAGACCCAGTACTTC.

This sequence joins TRBV5-4 and TRBJ1-1; a weak D match, TRBD1 (5 bases). The germline V gene has CDR1 SGHNT and CDR2 YYREEE (reference sequence). The CDR3 contains 19 residues. V was pared by 9 bases and J by 0 bases, with 30 bases between. Written as DNA, the CDR3 is TGTGCCACCACAGGATGGAGGGTTTTGGGGCAGCTAATGAACACTGAAGCTTTCTTT. Protein sequence: CATTGWRVLGQLMNTEAFF.

This chain links TRBV30 with TRBJ2-7; D remains ambiguous. CDR3 length: 14 amino acids. CDR1 is GTSNPN, CDR2 SVGIG, per germline (reference sequence). The ends were cut back, 3 bases at V and 5 bases at J, with 17 bases in the middle. CDR3 protein: CAWSPPRDTNEQYF. CDR3 bases: TGTGCCTGGAGCCCCCCGAGAGATACAAACGAGCAGTACTTC.

As concerns this clone: Other DNA variants within this sample encode the same CDR3. V is TRBV5-1 and J is TRBJ1-1; D is ambiguous. Trimming cost V 2 bases and J 0 bases, with 11 bases left between them. Germline V gene data show CDR1 as SGHRS and CDR2 as YFSETQ. The CDR3 is 15 residues long. The CDR3 DNA follows: TGCGCCAGCAGCTTATCCAGCGCCTTGAACACTGAAGCTTTCTTT. Its protein product is CASSLSSALNTEAFF.

The gene calls are TRBV30 and TRBJ1-3; no firm D call. The V end lost 8 bases, the J end lost 0 bases, and 14 bases lay between the germline ends. The CDR3 totals 14 residues. Germline V gives CDR1 GTSNPN, CDR2 SVGIG (reference sequence). CDR3 residues: CARNDFTSGNTIYF. CDR3 nucleotides: TGTGCCCGGAACGACTTTACCTCTGGAAACACCATATATTTT.

About this clone itself: Other DNA variants within this sample encode the same CDR3. This chain connects TRBV7-9 to TRBJ1-3; unclear D gene. The CDR3 covers 14 residues. The V and J ends lost 1 base and 1 base respectively, with 5 bases between them. Germline CDR1 and CDR2: SEHNR and FQNEAQ (reference sequence). CDR3 in amino acids: CASSLGVSGNTIYF. The CDR3 region has the DNA TGTGCCAGCAGCTTAGGGGTTTCTGGAAACACCATATATTTT.

The chain carries TRBV18 and TRBJ2-7; 8 bases agree with TRBD2. The V gene's germline CDR1 is KGHSH and CDR2 LQKENI. The CDR3 consists of 15 residues. The trim removed 5 bases at V and 2 bases at J, leaving 8 bases unmatched. The CDR3 DNA is TGTGCCAGCTCAGAACGATTCGGGGGGGCCTACGAGCAGTACTTC. Amino acid sequence: CASSERFGGAYEQYF.

V gene TRBV9 combines with J gene TRBJ1-4; 7 bases align to TRBD1. The trim removed 1 base at V and 2 bases at J, leaving 8 bases unmatched. The CDR3 is 17 amino acids. Germline CDR1 SGDLS, CDR2 YYNGEE. In DNA form, the CDR3 reads TGTGCCAGCAGCGTAACAGGGGATATCAGGACTAATGAAAAACTGTTTTTT. Translation: CASSVTGDIRTNEKLFF. Variable domain in full (rest from reference TRBV9 and TRBJ1-4): DSGVTQTPKHLITATGQRVTLRCSPRSGDLSVYWYQQSLDQGLQFLIQYYNGEERAKGNILERFSAQQFPDLHSELNLSSLELGDSALYFCASSVTGDIRTNEKLFFGSGTQLSVL.

The chain uses TRBV7-9 and TRBJ2-5; 7 nucleotides align to TRBD2. V dropped 5 bases and J dropped 4; count of bases not matched to a gene: 10. The CDR3 contains 15 residues. Per germline, CDR1 SEHNR and CDR2 FQNEAQ (reference sequence). CDR3 amino acids: CASSPWGSGGETQYF. CDR3 nucleotides: TGTGCCAGCAGCCCCTGGGGGTCGGGGGGAGAGACCCAGTACTTC.

A few counts support this clone. This sequence joins TRBV7-2 and TRBJ2-5; possible D gene TRBD1, 5 bases. The CDR3 length is 14 residues. Trimming took off 5 bases at V and 5 bases at J, with 15 bases between the two ends. Germline-derived CDR1 and CDR2 are SGHTA and FQGNSA. This chain's CDR3 is CASSPVVNRETQYF. CDR3 bases: TGTGCCAGCAGCCCGGTTGTGAACAGGGAGACCCAGTACTTC.

The chain recombines TRBV18 with TRBJ1-5; D not resolved. CDR3 length: 13 amino acids. Germline CDR1 and CDR2: KGHSH and LQKENI. The V and J ends lost 4 bases and 3 bases respectively, with 7 bases between them. The CDR3, as DNA: TGTGCCAGCTCACAGGACCTCAATCAGCCCCAGCATTTT. Translating gives CASSQDLNQPQHF.

The chain carries TRBV6-5 and TRBJ1-1, with D uncertain. The CDR3 covers 12 residues. Germline lookup yields CDR1 MNHEY and CDR2 SVGAGI. V was trimmed by 8 bases and J by 1 base, leaving 8 bases between them. The CDR3 DNA is TGTGCCAGCGGTCAAACGAACACTGAAGCTTTCTTT. Translating it yields CASGQTNTEAFF.